The entry that follows covers one T cell receptor beta chain sequence. These data originate in a study of shared clonotypes between healthy human individuals. About the study: Researchers assigned three CD4 naive, three CD4 memory, two CD8 naive and one CD8 memory plate to each donor.

Unmatched junction bases numbered 3, after V lost 4 bases and J lost 0 bases. CDR3 size: 15 residues. From germline, CDR1 is SGHDT and CDR2 YYEEEE. Each sample came from a Caucasian adult donor living in Nashville, Tennessee. Profiling relied on immunoSEQ multiplex PCR, and the TCRdb table lists in-frame clones only, not all of them. The repertoire holds 2 million to 3 million clones, with 93% as singletons. The sequence was obtained from a young man in good health. Some clones in this sample may be carry-over from other donors' samples. Sequencing was done on a sample of naive CD4+ T cells from PBMCs. Described subset: CD45RA+ positively selected. The chain carries TRBV5-6 and TRBJ2-5; the match to TRBD2 covers 10 bases. CDR3 bases: TGTGCCAGCAGCGAGGGACTAGCGTACCAAGAGACCCAGTACTTC. It is translated as CASSEGLAYQETQYF.